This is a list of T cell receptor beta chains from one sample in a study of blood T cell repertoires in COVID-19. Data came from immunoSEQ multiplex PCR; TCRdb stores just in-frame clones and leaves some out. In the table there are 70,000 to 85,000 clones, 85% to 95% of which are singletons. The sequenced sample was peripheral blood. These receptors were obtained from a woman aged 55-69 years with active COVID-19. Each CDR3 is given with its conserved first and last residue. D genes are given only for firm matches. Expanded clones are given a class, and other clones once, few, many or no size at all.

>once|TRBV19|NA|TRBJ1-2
TGTGCCAGTAGTAGCCCCATCGGGTGGACTAACTATGGCTACACCTTC
CASSSPIGWTNYGYTF
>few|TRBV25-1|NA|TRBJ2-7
TGTGCCAGCAGTGTCCCTAGGGGCGGCGAGCAGTACTTC
CASSVPRGGEQYF
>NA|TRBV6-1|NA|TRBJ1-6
TGTGCCAGCAGTGAAGTGGTGTGGGGCGCACCCCTCCACTTT
CASSEVVWGAPLHF
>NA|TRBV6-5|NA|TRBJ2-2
TGTGCCAGCAGAGGCAGGGGAAACACCGGGGAGCTGTTTTTT
CASRGRGNTGELFF
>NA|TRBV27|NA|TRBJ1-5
TGTGCCAGCAGTACAGGGAATGGCCAGCCCCAGCATTTT
CASSTGNGQPQHF
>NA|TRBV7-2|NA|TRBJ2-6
TGTGCCAGCAGCTTTGACCAGGGCCTATCTGGGGCCAACGTCCTGACTTTC
CASSFDQGLSGANVLTF
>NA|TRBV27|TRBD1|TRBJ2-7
TGTGCCAGCAGTTTTACAGGGGGACCGGACGAGCAGTACTTC
CASSFTGGPDEQYF
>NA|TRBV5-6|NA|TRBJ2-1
TGTGCCAGCAGGGGTCGAGGGAGAGGGAAGGATGAGCAGTTCTTC
CASRGRGRGKDEQFF
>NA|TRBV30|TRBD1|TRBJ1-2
TGTGCCTGCCCGGGGGGACAGGGAGGGCGAGGCTACACCTTC
CACPGGQGGRGYTF
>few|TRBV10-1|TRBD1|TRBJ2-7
TGCGCCAGCAGCCCCCCGACAGGGGACGAGCAGTACTTC
CASSPPTGDEQYF
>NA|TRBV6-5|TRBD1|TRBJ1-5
TGTGCCAGCAGTCAGGGGGCCCTAAATCAGCCCCAGCATTTT
CASSQGALNQPQHF
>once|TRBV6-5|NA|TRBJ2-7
TGTGCCAGCACCAGACTAGGCCCCTACGAGCAGTACTTC
CASTRLGPYEQYF
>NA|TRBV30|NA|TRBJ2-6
TGTGCCTGGAGTCGGGACTCTGGGGCCAACGTCCTGACTTTC
CAWSRDSGANVLTF
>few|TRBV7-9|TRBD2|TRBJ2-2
TGTGCCAGCAGCGGGACTAGCGGGAGCATCGGGGAGCTGTTTTTT
CASSGTSGSIGELFF
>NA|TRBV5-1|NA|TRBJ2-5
TGCGCCAGCAGCTCTGGGCGGGGAGTCGAGACCCAGTACTTC
CASSSGRGVETQYF
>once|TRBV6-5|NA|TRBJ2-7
TGTGCCAGCAGTCGGACAGTCTCCTACGAGCAGTACTTC
CASSRTVSYEQYF
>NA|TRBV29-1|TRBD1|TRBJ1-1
TGCAGCGCAAGGACAGGGGACACTGAAGCTTTCTTT
CSARTGDTEAFF
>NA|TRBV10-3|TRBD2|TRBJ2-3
TGTGCCATCAGTGGACTAGCGGGGATCACAGATACGCAGTATTTT
CAISGLAGITDTQYF
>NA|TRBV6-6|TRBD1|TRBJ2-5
TGTGCCAGCAGTTACATGGGACAGTCGCTAGAGACCCAGTACTTC
CASSYMGQSLETQYF
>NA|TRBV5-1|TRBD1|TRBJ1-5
TGCGCCAGCAGCTTGGAGGGGGCGAGGAATCAGCCCCAGCATTTT
CASSLEGARNQPQHF
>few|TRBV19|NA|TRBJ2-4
TGTGCCAGTAGCCCCTCCAGGGGTGCGGGAGAGCACATTCAGTACTTC
CASSPSRGAGEHIQYF
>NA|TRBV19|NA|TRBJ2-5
TGTGCCAGTAGTATGACAGGTGGGGAGCGAAACCAGTACTTC
CASSMTGGERNQYF
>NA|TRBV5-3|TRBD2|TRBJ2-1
TGTGCCAGCCCCCCGGGACTAGCTGCGGGCCAGGGTACCAATGAGCAGTTCTTC
CASPPGLAAGQGTNEQFF
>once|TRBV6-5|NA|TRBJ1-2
TGTGCCAGCAGTCTCTCCGGGATCACCTATGGCTACACCTTC
CASSLSGITYGYTF
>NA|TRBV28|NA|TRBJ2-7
TGTGCCAGCAGTCCCGGGACTCCGTTTGATTACGAGCAGTACTTC
CASSPGTPFDYEQYF
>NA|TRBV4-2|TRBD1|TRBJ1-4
TGTGCCAGCAGCCAAGTTAGTTATGGGACAGCCCTGACCAAGCTTCCTGAAAAACTGTTTTTT
CASSQVSYGTALTKLPEKLFF
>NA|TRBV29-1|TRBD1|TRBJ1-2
TGCAGCGTTGATCAACAGGGGTCATACGGCTACACCTTC
CSVDQQGSYGYTF
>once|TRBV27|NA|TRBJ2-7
TGTGCCAGCAGTTTGGGGCCTTCGTACGAGCAGTACTTC
CASSLGPSYEQYF
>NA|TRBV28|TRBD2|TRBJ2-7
TGTGCCAGCAGTTTGACCCTCGGGGCCGTGGAGACTAGCGGGAGAGCCTACGAGCAGTACTTC
CASSLTLGAVETSGRAYEQYF
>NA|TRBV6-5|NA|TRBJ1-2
TGTGCCAGCAGACTCGACAGTAACTATGGCTACACCTTC
CASRLDSNYGYTF
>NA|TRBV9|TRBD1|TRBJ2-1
TGTGCCAGCAGCGCCGGGACAGAAAATGAGCAGTTCTTC
CASSAGTENEQFF
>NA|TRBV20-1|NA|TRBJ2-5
TGCGGGTCATCTAGAGCGGAGACCCAGTACTTC
CGSSRAETQYF
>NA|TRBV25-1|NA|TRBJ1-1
TGTGCCAGCAGTGAGGGAGTTTCCACTGAAGCTTTCTTT
CASSEGVSTEAFF
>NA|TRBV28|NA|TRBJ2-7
TGTGCCAGCAATCCGCGGGGGCGATCCTACGAGCAGTACTTC
CASNPRGRSYEQYF
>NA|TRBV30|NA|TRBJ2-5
TGTGCCTGGAGTCCCTCCGGACAGATCTTACTGGAGACCCAGTACTTC
CAWSPSGQILLETQYF
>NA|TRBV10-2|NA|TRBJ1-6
TGCGCCACCTCCGTGTCAGGGCAAAATTCACCCCTCCACTTT
CATSVSGQNSPLHF
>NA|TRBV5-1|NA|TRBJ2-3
TGCGCCAGCAGCTTACAGGGTGAGATTACAGATACGCAGTATTTT
CASSLQGEITDTQYF
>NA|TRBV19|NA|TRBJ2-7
TGTGCCAGTAGTATTCGACAGGCTTGGGGTTACGAGCAGTACTTC
CASSIRQAWGYEQYF
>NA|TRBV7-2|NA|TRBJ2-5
TGTGCCAGCAGCTTAGTATCAGGAGAGACCCAGTACTTC
CASSLVSGETQYF
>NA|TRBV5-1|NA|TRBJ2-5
TGCGCCAGCAGCTTGGGGCGGAGGTACCAAGAGACCCAGTACTTC
CASSLGRRYQETQYF
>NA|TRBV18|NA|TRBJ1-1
TGTGCCAGCTCACCACTGGGAACACAGGGCACGAACACTGAAGCTTTCTTT
CASSPLGTQGTNTEAFF
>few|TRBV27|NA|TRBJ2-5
TGTGCCAGCAGCGAGAGACAGGTCCAAGAGACCCAGTACTTC
CASSERQVQETQYF
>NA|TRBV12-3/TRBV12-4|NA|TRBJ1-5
TGTGCCAGCAGTTTTCGTGTTAATCAGCCCCAGCATTTT
CASSFRVNQPQHF
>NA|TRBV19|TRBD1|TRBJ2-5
TGTGCCAGTAGTATGCCCCGGACAGGGGGCATGGAGACCCAGTACTTC
CASSMPRTGGMETQYF